Each of the 27 T cell receptor beta chains below was sequenced from the same sample in a study of CD8+ T cells in alopecia areata. Stated treatment: oral pan-JAK inhibitor, 5-10 mg twice daily. Investigators isolated RNA and reverse transcribed it into cDNA to act as the sequencing template. Clones were read by immunoSEQ multiplex PCR, and TCRdb kept only the in-frame ones, dropping some. This sample has over 100,000 clones, with 53% found just once. This specimen was CD4+ T cells sorted from blood, taken at week 4, from a patient treated with tofacitinib. Receptors originate from a human donor with alopecia areata.

This clone was seen a handful of times. Written as DNA, the CDR3 is TGTGCCAGCAAGGGGACAGGGGGCTACGAGCAGTACTTC. Protein sequence: CASKGTGGYEQYF. This sequence joins TRBV6-1 and TRBJ2-7; 11 positions match TRBD1. The V segment lost 7 bases and the J segment 3 bases; nucleotides outside the gene matches: 2. The CDR3 covers 13 residues. Germline V gene lookup returns CDR1 MNHNS and CDR2 SASEGT.

There are a few counts of this clone. J is TRBJ1-3 and V is TRBV29-1, with a tentative D call TRBD1 (6 bases). CDR1 and CDR2 (germline): SQVTM, ANQGSEA. V lost 4 bases and J 5 bases, leaving 12 bases between the germline ends. CDR3 size: 13 residues. The DNA for the CDR3 is TGCAGCGTTGTTGGGCAGGGGAGAAACACCATATATTTT. Protein sequence: CSVVGQGRNTIYF.

The sample holds a few counts of this clone. The chain is built from TRBV30 and TRBJ2-3; no definite D call. Germline loops: CDR1 GTSNPN, CDR2 SVGIG (reference sequence). V was clipped by 4 bases and J by 1 base, with 12 bases between them. The CDR3 runs 14 residues. CDR3 in amino acids: CAWTSQPRTDTQYF. Written as DNA, the CDR3 is TGTGCCTGGACTTCGCAGCCCCGCACAGATACGCAGTATTTT.

The V call is TRBV7-9, the J call TRBJ2-7; D perhaps matches TRBD2 (5 bases). Germline-derived CDR1 and CDR2 are SEHNR and FQNEAQ (reference sequence). Trimming cost V 4 bases and J 7 bases, with 17 bases left between them. There are 14 residues in the CDR3. Here the CDR3 reads CASSSELGRQEQYF. CDR3 nucleotides: TGTGCCAGCAGCTCCGAACTAGGGCGGCAGGAGCAGTACTTC.

The rearrangement uses TRBV6-5 and TRBJ2-5, with 8 bases lining up with TRBD2. V was pared by 0 bases and J by 5 bases, with 5 bases of the junction left unmatched. Germline CDR1 is MNHEY and CDR2 is SVGAGI. The CDR3 totals 15 residues. CDR3 in DNA: TGTGCCAGCAGTTACTCAGGCCCGGGAGGGGAGACCCAGTACTTC. Protein sequence: CASSYSGPGGETQYF.

This clone was seen more than once but under ten times. The same CDR3 also results from other DNA sequences found in this sample. This sequence joins TRBV30 and TRBJ2-1, with D maybe TRBD1 (6 bases). This CDR3 has 14 residues. Germline values: CDR1 GTSNPN, CDR2 SVGIG (reference sequence). V shed 1 base and J shed 2 bases, with 9 bases lying between them. The CDR3 loop reads CAWSDRVPYNEQFF. Here the CDR3 DNA reads TGTGCCTGGAGTGACAGGGTCCCCTACAATGAGCAGTTCTTC.

V usage is TRBV4-3 and J usage is TRBJ2-1; TRBD2 matches at 8 bases. Germline CDR1 and CDR2: LGHNA and YSLEER. Germline trimming cut 4 bases from V and 4 bases from J; bases unmatched to any gene: 18. The CDR3 has 19 amino acids. The CDR3 is CASSLTLSPGTRKYNEQFF. DNA for the CDR3: TGCGCCAGCAGCCTCACCCTAAGCCCCGGGACTAGGAAGTACAATGAGCAGTTCTTC.

This chain joins TRBV29-1 and TRBJ2-7; D remains unclear. The germline CDR1 and CDR2 sequences are SQVTM and ANQGSEA. V was clipped by 2 bases and J by 3 bases, with 11 bases between them. The CDR3 runs to 13 residues. CDR3 in amino acids: CSVEFGSRYEQYF. Written as DNA, the CDR3 is TGCAGCGTTGAATTCGGTTCCCGCTACGAGCAGTACTTC.

CDR3: CAWSQGSGSYNEQFF. CDR3 coding DNA: TGTGCCTGGAGTCAGGGGAGCGGGAGCTACAATGAGCAGTTCTTC. The chain employs TRBV30 and TRBJ2-1; 8 bases are a match to TRBD2. After removal of 2 bases from V and 3 bases from J, the junction contained 6 bases not matched to a gene. Looked up from germline, CDR1 is GTSNPN and CDR2 is SVGIG (reference sequence). The CDR3 contains 15 residues.

The CDR3 nucleotides are TGTGCCTGGAGTGGACAGTTGAACACTGAAGCTTTCTTT. Translation: CAWSGQLNTEAFF. The rearrangement uses TRBV30 and TRBJ1-1, with D possibly matching TRBD1 (5 bases). The CDR3 contains 13 residues. Germline lookup yields CDR1 GTSNPN and CDR2 SVGIG (reference sequence). V was cut by 1 base and J by 0 bases, with 6 bases left in between. The full variable domain, completed using reference TRBV30 and TRBJ1-1, is SQTIHQWPATLVQPVGSPLSLECTVEGTSNPNLYWYRQAAGRGLQLLFYSVGIGQISSEVPQNLSASRPQDRQFILSSKKLLLSDSGFYLCAWSGQLNTEAFFGQGTRLTVV.

The chain uses TRBV20-1 and TRBJ2-5; no reliable D call. Germline CDR1 reads DFQATT; CDR2 reads SNEGSKA (reference sequence). The length of the CDR3 is 11 residues. The CDR3 coding sequence is TGCAGCTCACGCGTCCAAGAGACCCAGTACTTC. Its protein product is CSSRVQETQYF.

This clone was counted only a few times. This sequence joins TRBV7-9 and TRBJ1-4; D uncertain. V lost 5 bases and J 8 bases, leaving 9 bases between the germline ends. Germline V CDR1 and CDR2: SEHNR, FQNEAQ (reference sequence). This CDR3 spans 12 amino acids. CDR3 sequence: CASSPGSEKLFF. DNA of the CDR3: TGTGCCAGCAGCCCCGGATCGGAAAAACTGTTTTTT. The entire variable domain, with the rest obtained from reference TRBV7-9 and TRBJ1-4, is as follows: DTGVSQNPRHKITKRGQNVTFRCDPISEHNRLYWYRQTLGQGPEFLTYFQNEAQLEKSRLLSDRFSAERPKGSFSTLEIQRTEQGDSAMYLCASSPGSEKLFFGSGTQLSVL.

A note on this clone: Other DNA sequences from this sample encode an identical CDR3 as well. V is TRBV30 and J is TRBJ2-7; D not certain. The germline V gene has CDR1 GTSNPN and CDR2 SVGIG (reference sequence). The V and J ends lost 3 bases and 0 bases respectively, with 9 bases between them. The CDR3 loop spans 13 amino acids. The CDR3 loop is CAWSSWGSYEQYF. For the CDR3, the DNA is TGTGCCTGGAGCTCTTGGGGCTCCTACGAGCAGTACTTC.

In its sample, this clone was seen a few times. The V and J genes are TRBV29-1 and TRBJ2-7; D is perhaps TRBD2 (7 bases). The V gene lost 4 bases and the J gene lost 7 bases, with 14 bases spanning the gap. This CDR3 comprises 12 residues. Per the germline V gene, CDR1 is SQVTM and CDR2 is ANQGSEA. The CDR3 nucleotides read TGCAGCGTTGCTTCGGGGGGCTGGGAGCAGTACTTC. Translation: CSVASGGWEQYF.

The chain links TRBV30 to TRBJ2-3; 8 bases fit TRBD1. With 4 bases clipped from V and 6 bases from J, the junction kept 12 bases outside the gene matches. Germline V gene lookup returns CDR1 GTSNPN and CDR2 SVGIG (reference sequence). The CDR3 totals 15 residues. The CDR3 is CAWTRSGQGADTQYF. The DNA for the CDR3 is TGTGCCTGGACCCGGAGTGGACAGGGAGCGGATACGCAGTATTTT. Looking up the rest from reference TRBV30 and TRBJ2-3 gives the full variable domain: SQTIHQWPATLVQPVGSPLSLECTVEGTSNPNLYWYRQAAGRGLQLLFYSVGIGQISSEVPQNLSASRPQDRQFILSSKKLLLSDSGFYLCAWTRSGQGADTQYFGPGTRLTVL.

This clone was picked up a small number of times. The CDR3 DNA follows: TGTGCCAGCGGTAGGGACAGGGGGATCGTAGCCAAAAACATTCAGTACTTC. Translation gives CASGRDRGIVAKNIQYF. This rearrangement joins TRBV5-8 to TRBJ2-4, with 11 bases fitting TRBD1. J lost 0 bases, V lost 7 bases, and 9 bases had no gene match. The CDR3 loop spans 17 amino acids. From germline, CDR1 is SGHTS and CDR2 YDEGEE. Looking up the rest from reference TRBV5-8 and TRBJ2-4 gives the full variable domain: EAGVTQSPTHLIKTRGQQATLRCSPISGHTSVYWYQQALGLGLQFLLWYDEGEERNRGNFPPRFSGRQFPNYSSELNVNALELEDSALYLCASGRDRGIVAKNIQYFGAGTRLSVL.

There are a few counts of this clone. The chain carries TRBV6-5 and TRBJ2-1; 8 bases are a match to TRBD2. This CDR3 has 16 amino acids. The germline V gene encodes CDR1 MNHEY and CDR2 SVGAGI. J lost 5 bases, V lost 0 bases, and 6 bases had no gene match. The CDR3 bases are TGTGCCAGCAGTTACTCGGGCGGGGGGCCAAACAATGAGCAGTTCTTC. Translated, it gives CASSYSGGGPNNEQFF.

This clone came up a few times. The chain employs TRBV29-1 and TRBJ1-1; 8 bases are a match to TRBD1. Germline V gives CDR1 SQVTM, CDR2 ANQGSEA. This CDR3 is built from 14 residues. Trimming cost V 7 bases and J 5 bases; bases outside gene matches: 12. Written as DNA, the CDR3 is TGCAGCGCCTATCAGGGGGCCCAGAGAACTGAAGCTTTCTTT. Amino acids: CSAYQGAQRTEAFF.

This clone was detected only a few times. The chain carries TRBV6-6 and TRBJ2-3; the D gene is possibly TRBD2 (5 bases). Trimming removed 2 bases from V and 3 bases from J, with 15 bases in between. Germline CDR1 reads MNHNY; CDR2 reads SVGAGI (reference sequence). The CDR3 covers 16 residues. As DNA, the CDR3 is TGTGCCAGCAGTTACGGGAAGATAGCGACTACAGATACGCAGTATTTT. Translating gives CASSYGKIATTDTQYF.

The V gene is TRBV6-1, the J gene TRBJ1-6, with TRBD1 as a possible D gene (6 bases). The CDR3 has 13 residues. V lost 3 bases to trimming and J lost 13 bases, with 13 bases between them. Germline CDR1 and CDR2: MNHNS and SASEGT. The DNA of the CDR3 is TGTGCCAGCAGTGAGTCGGACAGTCTGCCCCTCCACTTT. The encoded protein is CASSESDSLPLHF.

This clone was detected only a few times. The chain has TRBV6-5 and TRBJ1-2; D remains unclear. From germline, CDR1 is MNHEY and CDR2 SVGAGI. This CDR3 has 11 residues. V lost 2 bases, J lost 8 bases, and 6 bases lay in between. CDR3 sequence reads: CASSYGGGYTF. The CDR3 coding sequence is TGTGCCAGCAGTTACGGCGGAGGCTACACCTTC.

The chain employs TRBV18 and TRBJ1-1; maybe TRBD1 (6 bases). The CDR3 extends over 16 amino acids. CDR1 is KGHSH, CDR2 LQKENI, per germline. V was pared by 6 bases and J by 0 bases, with 17 bases between. The CDR3 is CASSPTDRLMNTEAFF. The CDR3 coding sequence is TGTGCCAGCTCGCCCACCGACAGGTTGATGAACACTGAAGCTTTCTTT. The whole variable domain, remainder taken from reference TRBV18 and TRBJ1-1, is NAGVMQNPRHLVRRRGQEARLRCSPMKGHSHVYWYRQLPEEGLKFMVYLQKENIIDESGMPKERFSAEFPKEGPSILRIQQVVRGDSAAYFCASSPTDRLMNTEAFFGQGTRLTVV.

The chain has TRBV4-1 and TRBJ1-4; no firm D call. The V end lost 8 bases, the J end lost 8 bases, and 15 bases lay between the germline ends. The CDR3 length is 13 residues. The germline V gene encodes CDR1 MGHRA and CDR2 YSYEKL. CDR3 coding DNA: TGCGCCAGCGGACTGTCAGGTGGGGAAAAACTGTTTTTT. Its translation is CASGLSGGEKLFF.

V is TRBV5-1 and J is TRBJ2-2, with D possibly matching TRBD1 (6 bases). The CDR3 covers 15 residues. Germline-derived CDR1 and CDR2 are SGHRS and YFSETQ. V lost 4 bases and J 0 bases, leaving 10 bases between the germline ends. CDR3 loop: CASSPDSSNTGELFF. The DNA of the CDR3 is TGCGCCAGCAGCCCGGACAGCTCGAACACCGGGGAGCTGTTTTTT.

This clone showed up just a few times. The chain carries TRBV29-1 and TRBJ2-3, with 9 bases aligning to TRBD2. Germline CDR1 is SQVTM and CDR2 is ANQGSEA. This CDR3 has 13 residues. V dropped 5 bases and J dropped 3; count of bases not matched to a gene: 3. Here the CDR3 reads CSVQSGGTDTQYF. In nucleotides, the CDR3 is TGCAGCGTTCAAAGCGGGGGGACAGATACGCAGTATTTT.

The genes are TRBV27 and TRBJ1-2; 7 bases line up with TRBD1. Germline CDR1 MNHEY, CDR2 SMNVEV (reference sequence). V dropped 5 bases and J dropped 5; count of bases not matched to a gene: 5. This CDR3 is 13 amino acids long. The CDR3 DNA sequence: TGTGCCAGCAGTGCACAGGGGTCATATGGCTACACCTTC. It specifies CASSAQGSYGYTF.

The rearrangement joins TRBV30 to TRBJ1-5; D perhaps matches TRBD1 (6 bases). CDR1 GTSNPN and CDR2 SVGIG come from the germline V gene (reference sequence). The V end lost 2 bases, the J end lost 0 bases, and 17 bases lay between the germline ends. CDR3 length: 17 amino acids. In DNA, the CDR3 is TGTGCCTGGAGTAAGCCGCTTGGGGGCTATAGCAATCAGCCCCAGCATTTT. It encodes CAWSKPLGGYSNQPQHF.